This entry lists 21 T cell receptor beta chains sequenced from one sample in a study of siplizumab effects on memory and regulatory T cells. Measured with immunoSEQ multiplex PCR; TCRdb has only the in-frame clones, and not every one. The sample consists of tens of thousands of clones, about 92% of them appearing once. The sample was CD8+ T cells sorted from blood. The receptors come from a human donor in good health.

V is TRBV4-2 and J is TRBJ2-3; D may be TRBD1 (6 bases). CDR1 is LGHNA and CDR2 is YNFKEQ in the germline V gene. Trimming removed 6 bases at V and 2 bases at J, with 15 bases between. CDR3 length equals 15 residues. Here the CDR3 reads CASRGIGGLTDTQYF. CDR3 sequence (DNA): TGTGCCAGCAGGGGGATTGGGGGCCTCACAGATACGCAGTATTTT.

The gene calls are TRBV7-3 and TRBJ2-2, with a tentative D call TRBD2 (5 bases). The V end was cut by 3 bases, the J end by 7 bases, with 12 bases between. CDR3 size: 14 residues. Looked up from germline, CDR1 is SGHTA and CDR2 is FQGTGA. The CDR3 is CASSLVPTNGELFF. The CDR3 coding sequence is TGTGCCAGCAGCTTGGTACCGACTAACGGGGAGCTGTTTTTT.

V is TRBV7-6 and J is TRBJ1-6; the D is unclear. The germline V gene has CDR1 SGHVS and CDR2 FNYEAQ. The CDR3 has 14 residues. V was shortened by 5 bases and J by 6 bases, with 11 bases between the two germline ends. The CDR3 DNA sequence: TGTGCCAGCAGCCTCGACGGGAGTAATTCACCCCTCCACTTT. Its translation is CASSLDGSNSPLHF.

CDR3 amino acids: CASSYPIGQAHNEQFF. The CDR3 DNA is TGTGCCAGCAGTTACCCGATCGGACAGGCACACAATGAGCAGTTCTTC. The V gene is TRBV6-5, the J gene TRBJ2-1, with 7 bases fitting TRBD1. The CDR3 covers 16 residues. V lost 2 bases to trimming and J lost 5 bases; unmatched junction nucleotides: 9. Germline CDR1 is MNHEY and CDR2 is SVGAGI.

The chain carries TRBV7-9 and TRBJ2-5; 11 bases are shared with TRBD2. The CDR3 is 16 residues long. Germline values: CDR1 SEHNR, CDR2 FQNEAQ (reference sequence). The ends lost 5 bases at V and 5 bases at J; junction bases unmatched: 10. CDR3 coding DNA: TGTGCCAGCAGCCCCGGGACTAGCGGTGGGGGGGAGACCCAGTACTTC. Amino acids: CASSPGTSGGGETQYF.

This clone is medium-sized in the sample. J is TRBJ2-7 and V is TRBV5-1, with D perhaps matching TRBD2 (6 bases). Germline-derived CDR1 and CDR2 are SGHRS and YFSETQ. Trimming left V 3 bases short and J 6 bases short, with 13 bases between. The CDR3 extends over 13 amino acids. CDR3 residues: CASSSETSSEQYF. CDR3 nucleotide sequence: TGCGCCAGCAGCTCCGAGACTAGTTCCGAGCAGTACTTC.

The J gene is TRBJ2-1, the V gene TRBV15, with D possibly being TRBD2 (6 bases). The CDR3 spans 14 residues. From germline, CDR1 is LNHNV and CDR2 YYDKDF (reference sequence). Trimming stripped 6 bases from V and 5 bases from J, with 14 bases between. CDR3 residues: CATRGRGGNNEQFF. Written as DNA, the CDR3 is TGTGCCACCAGAGGACGGGGAGGAAACAATGAGCAGTTCTTC.

The CDR3 loop reads CASSLQGSYEQYF. CDR3 bases: TGTGCCAGTAGTCTACAGGGTAGCTACGAGCAGTACTTC. The V call is TRBV19, the J call TRBJ2-7, with a tentative D call TRBD1 (6 bases). Trimming removed 5 bases from V and 3 bases from J, with 11 bases in between. CDR1 and CDR2 (germline): LNHDA, SQIVND (reference sequence). The CDR3 sequence is 13 residues long.

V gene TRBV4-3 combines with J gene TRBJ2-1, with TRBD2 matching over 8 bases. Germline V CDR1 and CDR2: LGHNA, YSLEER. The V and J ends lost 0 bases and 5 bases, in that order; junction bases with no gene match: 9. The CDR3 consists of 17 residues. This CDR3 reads CASSQEVQRGTNNEQFF. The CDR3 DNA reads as TGCGCCAGCAGCCAAGAAGTCCAGCGGGGGACAAACAATGAGCAGTTCTTC.

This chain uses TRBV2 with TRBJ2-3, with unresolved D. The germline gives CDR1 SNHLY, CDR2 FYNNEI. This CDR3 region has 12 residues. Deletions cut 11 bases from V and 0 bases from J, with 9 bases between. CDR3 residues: CAGSTSTDTQYF. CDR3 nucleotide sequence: TGTGCCGGCTCCACTAGCACAGATACGCAGTATTTT.

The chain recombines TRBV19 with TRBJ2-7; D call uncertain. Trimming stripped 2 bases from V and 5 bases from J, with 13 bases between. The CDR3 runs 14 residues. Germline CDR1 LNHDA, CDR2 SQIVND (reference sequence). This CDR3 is CASSINHGRDEQYF. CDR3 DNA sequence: TGTGCCAGTAGTATAAATCACGGCCGCGACGAGCAGTACTTC. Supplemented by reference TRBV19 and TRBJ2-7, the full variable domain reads DGGITQSPKYLFRKEGQNVTLSCEQNLNHDAMYWYRQDPGQGLRLIYYSQIVNDFQKGDIAEGYSVSREKKESFPLTVTSAQKNPTAFYLCASSINHGRDEQYFGPGTRLTVT.

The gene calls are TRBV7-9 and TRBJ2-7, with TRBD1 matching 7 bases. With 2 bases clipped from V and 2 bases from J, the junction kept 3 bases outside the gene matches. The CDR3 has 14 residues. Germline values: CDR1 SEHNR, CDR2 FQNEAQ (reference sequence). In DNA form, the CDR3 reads TGTGCCAGCAGCTTAACAGGGGCCCCCTACGAGCAGTACTTC. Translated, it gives CASSLTGAPYEQYF.

The CDR3 here is CASSYHGGRGEQYF. In nucleotides, the CDR3 is TGTGCCAGCAGTTACCACGGGGGCCGAGGAGAGCAGTACTTC. The V gene is TRBV6-5, the J gene TRBJ2-7; possibly TRBD1 or TRBD2 for D (6 bases each). Germline V gene lookup returns CDR1 MNHEY and CDR2 SVGAGI. There are 14 residues in the CDR3. Trimming pared 2 bases from V and 7 bases from J, leaving 15 bases between.

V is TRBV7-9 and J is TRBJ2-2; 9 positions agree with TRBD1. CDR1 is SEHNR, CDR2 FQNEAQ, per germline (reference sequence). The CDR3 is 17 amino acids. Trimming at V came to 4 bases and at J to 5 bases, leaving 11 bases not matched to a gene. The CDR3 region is CASSSNRDRAWTGELFF. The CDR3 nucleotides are TGTGCCAGCAGCTCGAACCGGGACAGGGCGTGGACCGGGGAGCTGTTTTTT.

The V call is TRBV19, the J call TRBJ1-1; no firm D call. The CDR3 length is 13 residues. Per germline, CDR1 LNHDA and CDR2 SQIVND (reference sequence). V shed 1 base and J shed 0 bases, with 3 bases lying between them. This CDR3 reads CASSIVVNTEAFF. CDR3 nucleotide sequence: TGTGCCAGTAGTATAGTTGTGAACACTGAAGCTTTCTTT.

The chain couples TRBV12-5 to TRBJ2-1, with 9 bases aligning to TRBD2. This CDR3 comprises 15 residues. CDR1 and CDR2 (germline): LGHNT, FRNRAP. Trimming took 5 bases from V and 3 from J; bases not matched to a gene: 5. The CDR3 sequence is CASGISGGFYNEQFF. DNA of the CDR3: TGTGCTAGTGGTATCAGCGGGGGGTTCTACAATGAGCAGTTCTTC.

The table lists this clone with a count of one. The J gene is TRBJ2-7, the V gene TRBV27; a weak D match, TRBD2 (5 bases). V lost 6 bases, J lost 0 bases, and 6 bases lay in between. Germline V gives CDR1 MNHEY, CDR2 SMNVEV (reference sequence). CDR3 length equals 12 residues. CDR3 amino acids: CASRSGSYEQYF. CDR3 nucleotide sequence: TGTGCCAGCAGGAGCGGCTCCTACGAGCAGTACTTC.

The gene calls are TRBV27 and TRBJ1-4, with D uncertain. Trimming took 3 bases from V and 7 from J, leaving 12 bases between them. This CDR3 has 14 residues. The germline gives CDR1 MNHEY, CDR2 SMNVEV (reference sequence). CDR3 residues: CASSLAGLGEKLFF. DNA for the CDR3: TGTGCCAGCAGTTTGGCGGGCTTAGGTGAAAAACTGTTTTTT.

The CDR3 nucleotides read TGTGCCAGCAGCTTGGGGGGGAGTAGCAATCAGCCCCAGCATTTT. Its translation: CASSLGGSSNQPQHF. The V and J genes are TRBV5-4 and TRBJ1-5, with D tentatively TRBD1 (5 bases). V shed 0 bases and J shed 0 bases, with 7 bases lying between them. The germline CDR1 and CDR2 sequences are SGHNT and YYREEE (reference sequence). This CDR3 region has 15 residues.

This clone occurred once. Here the CDR3 reads CASSQDNSGGYTDTQYF. Written as DNA, the CDR3 is TGTGCCAGCAGCCAAGATAATAGCGGGGGATACACAGATACGCAGTATTTT. This rearrangement joins TRBV4-2 to TRBJ2-3; TRBD2 matches 9 bases. Trimming removed 0 bases from V and 2 bases from J; junction bases left unmatched: 6. Germline CDR1 and CDR2: LGHNA and YNFKEQ. This CDR3 is built from 17 residues.

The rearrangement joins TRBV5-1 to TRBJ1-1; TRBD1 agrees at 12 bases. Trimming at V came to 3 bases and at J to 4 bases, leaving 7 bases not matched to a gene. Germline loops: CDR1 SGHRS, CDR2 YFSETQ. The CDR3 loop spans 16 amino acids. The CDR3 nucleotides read TGCGCCAGCAGCTATAGGGACAGGGGGCTGTTCACTGAAGCTTTCTTT. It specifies CASSYRDRGLFTEAFF.